A selection of T cell receptor beta chains follows, all from one sample in a study of Ad26.COV2.S vaccination and SARS-CoV-2 variants. Repertoires were generated with immunoSEQ multiplex PCR, while TCRdb's copy carries only in-frame clones and drops some. The profile shows about 350,000 clones, approximately 90% of them singletons. Source: peripheral blood, taken in a trial of Ad26.COV2.S vaccine versus placebo. The receptors here all came from a person between 18 and 65 years old who received the Ad26.COV2.S COVID-19 vaccine or a placebo. CDR3s include the opening cysteine and the closing phenylalanine or tryptophan. D genes are given only for firm matches. Part of the rows lack a size; the others show once, few, many or a class for expanded clones.

CDR3 length	J gene	V gene	clone size	D gene	CDR3 protein	CDR3 DNA
15	TRBJ1-2	TRBV9	NA	NA	CASSAQGSANYGYTF	TGTGCCAGCAGCGCCCAGGGTTCCGCTAACTATGGCTACACCTTC
16	TRBJ2-3	TRBV3-1/TRBV3-2	NA	NA	CASSQDANPGTDTQYF	TGTGCCAGCAGCCAAGATGCGAATCCAGGCACAGATACGCAGTATTTT
17	TRBJ2-7	TRBV7-9	NA	TRBD2	CASSWRLRLAGGDEQYF	TGTGCCAGCAGCTGGAGACTTCGACTAGCGGGAGGGGACGAGCAGTACTTC
16	TRBJ1-4	TRBV9	NA	TRBD1	CASSVSLTGSNEKLFF	TGTGCCAGCAGCGTATCTCTGACAGGGTCTAATGAAAAACTGTTTTTT
15	TRBJ2-2	TRBV18	NA	TRBD1	CASSKGQTNTGELFF	TGTGCCAGCTCGAAGGGACAGACGAACACCGGGGAGCTGTTTTTT
17	TRBJ2-2	TRBV19	NA	NA	CASSIGVGPVAAGELFF	TGTGCCAGTAGTATCGGTGTTGGGCCAGTCGCGGCCGGGGAGCTGTTTTTT
15	TRBJ2-2	TRBV6-5	NA	TRBD2	CASSLTSGRAGELFF	TGTGCCAGCAGTCTGACTAGCGGGAGGGCCGGGGAGCTGTTTTTT
14	TRBJ1-1	TRBV30	NA	NA	CAWRWGIMNTEAFF	TGTGCCTGGAGGTGGGGGATTATGAACACTGAAGCTTTCTTT
16	TRBJ2-5	TRBV6-4	NA	TRBD2	CASSRRLAGYQETQYF	TGTGCCAGCAGCCGTAGACTAGCGGGGTACCAAGAGACCCAGTACTTC
17	TRBJ1-3	TRBV6-1	once	NA	CASSAMSSPGTGNTIYF	TGTGCCAGCAGTGCTATGTCGTCACCAGGGACTGGAAACACCATATATTTT
15	TRBJ1-5	TRBV5-1	NA	TRBD1	CASSWGTASNQPQHF	TGCGCCAGCAGCTGGGGGACAGCCTCCAATCAGCCCCAGCATTTT
16	TRBJ1-2	TRBV11-2	NA	NA	CASSRIRAGNTYGYTF	TGTGCCAGCAGCAGGATACGGGCAGGGAACACCTATGGCTACACCTTC
16	TRBJ1-1	TRBV7-9	NA	NA	CASSSQERPMNTEAFF	TGTGCCAGCAGCTCCCAGGAGCGCCCTATGAACACTGAAGCTTTCTTT
13	TRBJ1-1	TRBV12-3/TRBV12-4	NA	NA	CASRKLDGSEAFF	TGTGCCAGCAGGAAATTAGACGGGTCTGAAGCTTTCTTT
11	TRBJ1-2	TRBV19	NA	TRBD1	CASGQGLGYTF	TGTGCCAGCGGACAGGGGCTGGGCTACACCTTC
14	TRBJ2-2	TRBV6-5	many	NA	CASIRGSDTGELFF	TGTGCCAGCATAAGAGGGTCGGACACCGGGGAGCTGTTTTTT
13	TRBJ1-1	TRBV6-1	NA	NA	CASSERPNTEAFF	TGTGCCAGCAGTGAAAGGCCCAACACTGAAGCTTTCTTT